This T cell receptor beta chain appears in the sequencing data of a study of regulatory T cells in long-lasting Graves disease. Across the whole study: Graves' patients with a new diagnosis had received antithyroid drugs under 3 months.

On this clonotype itself: Its antigen is not known. A much larger clone sits a single nucleotide away, making a read error possible.

Study findings and constraints: The number of shared public clonotypes was higher in persistent patients (2,741) than new patients (more than 850).

This sample's time point: newly diagnosed GD, antithyroid drugs for less than 3 months. Researchers made the TCR library from RNA that was extracted from PBMCs. Arm-PCR of CDR3 regions and iRepertoire HTBI primers were used to build TCR beta libraries. Per the original data handling: The samples included approximately 60 TRBV and over eleven TRBJ segments. TCRdb reprocessed the multiplex PCR reads with MiXCR, giving one entry per CDR3 protein. TCRdb's processing, not the study's, gives the V and J calls here. The sample carries approximately 400,000 distinct CDR3 sequences, around 14% recorded once. The data were also submitted as part of a second study, on T cells in Graves' hyperthyroidism and ophthalmopathy.

The material was peripheral blood mononuclear cells (PBMCs), obtained at new diagnosis, from a patient treated with antithyroid drugs. The receptor was derived from a woman in her thirties with Graves disease.

In DNA form, the CDR3 reads TGTGCCAGCATAGAGACAGGAAAACTGTTTTTT. The encoded protein is CASIETGKLFF. The rearrangement links TRBV12-3 or TRBV12-4 to TRBJ1-4, with D tentatively TRBD1 (6 bases). The germline V and J ends were trimmed by 7 bases and 10 bases, with 10 bases remaining between them. The CDR3 runs to 11 residues.